The 27 T cell receptor beta chains below were found in one sample sequenced in a study of blood T cell repertoires in COVID-19. Clones were read by immunoSEQ multiplex PCR, and TCRdb kept only the in-frame ones, dropping some. The data show a few hundred thousand clones, 90% seen once. Sequencing was performed on peripheral blood. These receptors were obtained from an older woman with COVID-19, enrolled during active disease.

The chain joins TRBV7-9 to TRBJ2-3, with 7 bases identical to TRBD1. J was trimmed by 0 bases and V by 4 bases; bases with no gene match: 10. Germline V gives CDR1 SEHNR, CDR2 FQNEAQ (reference sequence). The CDR3 has 17 amino acids. CDR3 sequence: CASSSPTGLLSTDTQYF. CDR3 DNA: TGTGCCAGCAGCTCGCCGACAGGGCTACTTAGCACAGATACGCAGTATTTT.

This rearrangement joins TRBV19 to TRBJ2-5; D is perhaps TRBD1 (6 bases). Germline lookup yields CDR1 LNHDA and CDR2 SQIVND (reference sequence). The CDR3 runs 14 residues. V was clipped by 3 bases and J by 5 bases, with 13 bases between them. The CDR3 here is CASSMRDRRETQYF. In nucleotides, the CDR3 is TGTGCCAGTAGTATGCGAGACAGGAGGGAGACCCAGTACTTC.

The CDR3 reads CASVWGVGQKYF. The CDR3 region has the DNA TGTGCCAGCGTATGGGGGGTGGGTCAGAAGTACTTC. The chain employs TRBV7-9 and TRBJ2-7, with a tentative D call TRBD2 (6 bases). Germline CDR1 and CDR2: SEHNR and FQNEAQ (reference sequence). V lost 8 bases and J 11 bases, leaving 19 bases between the germline ends. CDR3 length equals 12 residues. Full variable domain (missing parts from reference TRBV7-9 and TRBJ2-7): DTGVSQNPRHKITKRGQNVTFRCDPISEHNRLYWYRQTLGQGPEFLTYFQNEAQLEKSRLLSDRFSAERPKGSFSTLEIQRTEQGDSAMYLCASVWGVGQKYFGPGTRLTVT.

This clone was detected a few times. The rearrangement joins TRBV18 to TRBJ1-6; possible D gene TRBD1, 5 bases. V was shortened by 4 bases and J by 14 bases, with 18 bases between the two germline ends. This CDR3 comprises 14 residues. Germline lookup yields CDR1 KGHSH and CDR2 LQKENI. The CDR3 nucleotides read TGTGCCAGCTCACTCTCCGGACACTACCAGTCCCTCCACTTT. It translates to CASSLSGHYQSLHF.

This clone was picked up a small number of times. Distinct nucleotide sequences in the sample also encode this CDR3. The CDR3 DNA is TGTGCCAGTAGTCCCACAGGGGGCAGTTCCTATAATTCACCCCTCCACTTT. Protein product: CASSPTGGSSYNSPLHF. The V and J genes are TRBV19 and TRBJ1-6; TRBD1 aligns across 9 bases. Per the germline V gene, CDR1 is LNHDA and CDR2 is SQIVND (reference sequence). CDR3 length equals 17 residues. J gave up 1 base and V 5 bases, and 6 bases lay outside the gene matches.

This clone was seen more than once but under ten times. CDR3: CASSLGQVVSYEQYF. CDR3 DNA sequence: TGTGCCAGCAGCTTAGGGCAGGTAGTCTCCTACGAGCAGTACTTC. The chain links TRBV7-9 to TRBJ2-7, with D uncertain. Trimming removed 1 base from V and 0 bases from J, with 10 bases in between. CDR3 length equals 15 residues. The germline V gene has CDR1 SEHNR and CDR2 FQNEAQ (reference sequence).

This chain links TRBV27 with TRBJ1-6; unclear D gene. V lost 4 bases to trimming and J lost 6 bases, with 10 bases between them. The CDR3 contains 14 residues. Germline V gene lookup returns CDR1 MNHEY and CDR2 SMNVEV (reference sequence). This CDR3 is CASSYVGGNSPLHF. The CDR3, as DNA: TGTGCCAGCAGTTATGTCGGCGGTAATTCACCCCTCCACTTT.

This clone was seen only a few times. The chain links TRBV6-5 to TRBJ1-6, with D maybe TRBD1 (5 bases). CDR1 is MNHEY and CDR2 is SVGAGI in the germline V gene. The length of the CDR3 is 14 residues. Trimming shortened V by 6 bases and J by 10 bases, and 16 bases separated the two germline ends. CDR3 loop: CASSLGGTRSPLHF. For the CDR3, the DNA is TGTGCCAGCAGCCTCGGGGGAACGAGATCACCCCTCCACTTT.

The chain links TRBV7-2 to TRBJ2-7, with 12 bases aligning to TRBD2. The junction had 11 bases not matched to a gene; V was cut back by 5 bases and J by 9 bases. Germline assignment: CDR1 SGHTA and CDR2 FQGNSA. This CDR3 is built from 15 residues. CDR3: CASSKRTSGGFGQYF. As DNA, the CDR3 is TGTGCCAGCAGCAAGCGAACTAGCGGGGGGTTCGGGCAGTACTTC.

CDR3 nucleotides: TGTGCCATCAGTGAGTTGCCCGGGGACAGCTCAACTAATGAAAAACTGTTTTTT. It encodes CAISELPGDSSTNEKLFF. The V call is TRBV10-3, the J call TRBJ1-4; 7 bases match TRBD1. From germline, CDR1 is ENHRY and CDR2 SYGVKD. The V and J ends lost 1 base and 0 bases, in that order; junction bases with no gene match: 8. CDR3 length: 18 amino acids.

The chain carries TRBV5-1 and TRBJ1-5; D uncertain. V dropped 1 base and J dropped 6 bases, with 14 bases sitting between them. CDR1 SGHRS and CDR2 YFSETQ come from the germline V gene. This CDR3 spans 15 amino acids. The CDR3 sequence: CASSLLGEGGQPQHF. CDR3 nucleotides: TGCGCCAGCAGCTTGCTCGGGGAGGGAGGTCAGCCCCAGCATTTT.

The rearrangement uses TRBV7-6 and TRBJ1-4, with TRBD1 matching 8 bases. V lost 6 bases, J lost 4 bases, and 7 bases stayed unmatched. Germline V gives CDR1 SGHVS, CDR2 FNYEAQ. The CDR3 extends over 15 amino acids. CDR3 coding DNA: TGTGCCAGCAGTCGGCGGACAGGGCATAATGAAAAACTGTTTTTT. This encodes CASSRRTGHNEKLFF.

The chain is built from TRBV30 and TRBJ2-1, with a possible D match to TRBD2 (7 bases). The CDR3 consists of 13 residues. V lost 1 base and J lost 8, with 12 bases in between. Germline V lookup: CDR1 GTSNPN, CDR2 SVGIG (reference sequence). CDR3 DNA sequence: TGTGCCTGGAGTGGTGGGGGGGCATATGAGCAGTTCTTC. It encodes CAWSGGGAYEQFF.

The genes are TRBV3-1 (or the pseudogene TRBV3-2) and TRBJ1-2; a weak D match, TRBD1 (6 bases). The germline V gene encodes CDR1 LGHDT and CDR2 YNNKEL (reference sequence). V was trimmed by 5 bases and J by 6 bases, leaving 13 bases between them. The CDR3 runs 13 residues. The CDR3 protein is CASSVTGSHGYTF. The CDR3 coding sequence is TGTGCCAGCAGCGTAACAGGGTCCCATGGCTACACCTTC.

This chain links TRBV20-1 with TRBJ2-3; tentatively, D is TRBD2 (5 bases). V was shortened by 4 bases and J by 8 bases, with 7 bases between the two germline ends. Germline V gene sequence: CDR1 DFQATT, CDR2 SNEGSKA (reference sequence). The CDR3 is 10 amino acids. DNA for the CDR3: TGCAGTGCTATCGAGGGTACGCAGTATTTT. Amino acids: CSAIEGTQYF.

The chain uses TRBV6-2 or TRBV6-3 and TRBJ1-2; 7 positions agree with TRBD1. The CDR3 is 13 amino acids. V trimming: 6 bases; J trimming: 4 bases; junction bases outside the gene matches: 5. The V gene's germline CDR1 is MNHEY and CDR2 SVGEGT. CDR3 bases: TGTGCCAGCAGCCCGGGACAGTCCTATGGCTACACCTTC. This translates into CASSPGQSYGYTF.

This chain links TRBV3-1 (or the pseudogene TRBV3-2) with TRBJ1-1, with unresolved D. Germline CDR1 LGHDT, CDR2 YNNKEL (reference sequence). The CDR3 consists of 14 residues. The V end lost 4 bases, the J end lost 4 bases, and 13 bases lay between the germline ends. The CDR3 loop is CASSPGRVGTEAFF. The CDR3 coding sequence is TGTGCCAGCAGCCCGGGGAGGGTCGGCACTGAAGCTTTCTTT.

V and J are TRBV18 and TRBJ2-2; the D is unclear. The CDR3 runs 15 residues. Per germline, CDR1 KGHSH and CDR2 LQKENI. V dropped 2 bases and J dropped 6 bases, with 13 bases sitting between them. In nucleotides, the CDR3 is TGTGCCAGCTCACCAAGTGTCTTAGTCGCCGGGGAGCTGTTTTTT. Translating it yields CASSPSVLVAGELFF.

This chain links TRBV18 with TRBJ1-2, with D hard to call. The CDR3 runs to 14 residues. Germline V gene lookup returns CDR1 KGHSH and CDR2 LQKENI. V shed 3 bases and J shed 3 bases, with 11 bases lying between them. Written as DNA, the CDR3 is TGTGCCAGCTCACCCACCCCCCTAGACTATGGCTACACCTTC. It codes for CASSPTPLDYGYTF.

The chain links TRBV19 to TRBJ1-4; a weak D match, TRBD1 (6 bases). The V gene's germline CDR1 is LNHDA and CDR2 SQIVND (reference sequence). Trimming took 9 bases from V and 6 from J, leaving 11 bases between them. The CDR3 runs 12 residues. The DNA for the CDR3 is TGTGCCAGCCAGGGGCCCTATGAAAAACTGTTTTTT. Translated: CASQGPYEKLFF.

This clone was seen just once. The chain recombines TRBV6-2 or TRBV6-3 with TRBJ2-7; 7 bases agree with TRBD1. V lost 5 bases, J lost 1 base, and 8 bases stayed unmatched. There are 15 residues in the CDR3. CDR1 is MNHEY, CDR2 SVGEGT, per germline. CDR3 DNA sequence: TGTGCCAGCAGTCGAAGATGGGACAGATCCTACGAGCAGTACTTC. Translating it yields CASSRRWDRSYEQYF.

The V and J genes are TRBV19 and TRBJ1-3; D perhaps matches TRBD1 (5 bases). The CDR3 is made up of 16 amino acids. Germline V lookup: CDR1 LNHDA, CDR2 SQIVND (reference sequence). Deletions cut 6 bases from V and 4 bases from J, with 19 bases between. CDR3 in DNA: TGTGCCAGTAGGCGCCCGGGGGGTGCCGTCGGAAACACCATATATTTT. This encodes CASRRPGGAVGNTIYF.

This chain links TRBV6-1 with TRBJ2-5; D gene uncertain. This CDR3 has 15 amino acids. Deletions cut 1 base from V and 5 bases from J, with 14 bases between. Looked up from germline, CDR1 is MNHNS and CDR2 is SASEGT. The CDR3 reads CASSEGWQPGETQYF. CDR3 sequence (DNA): TGTGCCAGCAGTGAAGGGTGGCAGCCCGGGGAGACCCAGTACTTC.

This clone showed up just once. V usage is TRBV18 and J usage is TRBJ2-5, with D unclear. The CDR3 totals 16 residues. Germline CDR1 and CDR2: KGHSH and LQKENI. Trimming took off 3 bases at V and 2 bases at J, with 16 bases between the two ends. This CDR3 is CASSPPGTSPQETQYF. CDR3 coding DNA: TGTGCCAGCTCACCCCCAGGAACCTCGCCGCAAGAGACCCAGTACTTC. Based on the CDR3 plus reference TRBV18 and TRBJ2-5, the full variable domain is NAGVMQNPRHLVRRRGQEARLRCSPMKGHSHVYWYRQLPEEGLKFMVYLQKENIIDESGMPKERFSAEFPKEGPSILRIQQVVRGDSAAYFCASSPPGTSPQETQYFGPGTRLLVL.

The J gene is TRBJ1-2, the V gene TRBV3-1 (or the pseudogene TRBV3-2); D gene ambiguous. This CDR3 is 14 amino acids long. Trimming cost V 7 bases and J 4 bases, with 16 bases left between them. Germline V lookup: CDR1 LGHDT, CDR2 YNNKEL (reference sequence). The CDR3 spells CASTVAGNRYGYTF. The CDR3 DNA reads TGTGCCAGCACCGTGGCGGGGAATCGCTATGGCTACACCTTC.

The chain links TRBV5-4 to TRBJ1-1; no clear D gene. The ends were cut back, 2 bases at V and 3 bases at J, with 11 bases in the middle. Germline CDR1 is SGHNT and CDR2 is YYREEE (reference sequence). The CDR3 sequence is 14 residues long. CDR3 region: CASSFIYEDTEAFF. DNA for the CDR3: TGTGCCAGCAGCTTTATTTACGAGGACACTGAAGCTTTCTTT.

Worth noting for this clone: Other DNA variants within this sample encode the same CDR3. V gene TRBV18 combines with J gene TRBJ1-1, with 7 bases fitting TRBD1. Germline V CDR1 and CDR2: KGHSH, LQKENI. Trimming at V came to 5 bases and at J to 3 bases, leaving 3 bases not matched to a gene. This CDR3 has 13 residues. CDR3 in DNA: TGTGCCAGCTCAACCGACAGGGACACTGAAGCTTTCTTT. Amino acids: CASSTDRDTEAFF.